Included here is one T cell receptor beta chain sequence, with context. Healthy controls consisted of blood bank volunteers in Maryland, USA. The V gene lost 1 base and the J gene lost 5 bases, with 13 bases spanning the gap. The CDR3 consists of 15 residues. Germline assignment: CDR1 KGHSH and CDR2 LQKENI. This record comes from a study of neurological immune-mediated disorders. cDNA was made by 5'RACE with 10-nucleotide random UMIs. Over 180 million TCR-beta sequences (from 15-18 subjects) were yielded by each sequencing run. TCRdb re-called the 5' RACE reads through MiXCR, storing one row per CDR3 protein. The table records 14,000 or so distinct CDR3 sequences, 10% of them present only once.

This receptor was identified in a woman in her thirties or forties in good health. The specimen sequenced was PBMCs. This chain joins TRBV18 and TRBJ2-3; D is undetermined. In DNA, the CDR3 is TGTGCCAGCTCACCACTCTCAGGCCAGTTAGATACGCAGTATTTT. As protein: CASSPLSGQLDTQYF.